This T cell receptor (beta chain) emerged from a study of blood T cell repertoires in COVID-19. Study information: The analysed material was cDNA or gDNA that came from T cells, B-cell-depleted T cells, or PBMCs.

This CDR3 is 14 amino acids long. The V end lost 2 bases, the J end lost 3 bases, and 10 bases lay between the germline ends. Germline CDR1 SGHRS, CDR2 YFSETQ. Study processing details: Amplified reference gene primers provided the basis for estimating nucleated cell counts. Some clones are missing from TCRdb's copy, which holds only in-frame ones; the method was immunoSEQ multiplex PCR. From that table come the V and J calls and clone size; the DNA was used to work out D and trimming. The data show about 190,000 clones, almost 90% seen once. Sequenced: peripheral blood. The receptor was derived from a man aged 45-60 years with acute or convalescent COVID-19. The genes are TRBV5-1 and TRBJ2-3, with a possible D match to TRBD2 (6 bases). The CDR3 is CASSLAEGTDTQYF. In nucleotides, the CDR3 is TGCGCCAGCAGCTTAGCGGAGGGAACAGATACGCAGTATTTT.